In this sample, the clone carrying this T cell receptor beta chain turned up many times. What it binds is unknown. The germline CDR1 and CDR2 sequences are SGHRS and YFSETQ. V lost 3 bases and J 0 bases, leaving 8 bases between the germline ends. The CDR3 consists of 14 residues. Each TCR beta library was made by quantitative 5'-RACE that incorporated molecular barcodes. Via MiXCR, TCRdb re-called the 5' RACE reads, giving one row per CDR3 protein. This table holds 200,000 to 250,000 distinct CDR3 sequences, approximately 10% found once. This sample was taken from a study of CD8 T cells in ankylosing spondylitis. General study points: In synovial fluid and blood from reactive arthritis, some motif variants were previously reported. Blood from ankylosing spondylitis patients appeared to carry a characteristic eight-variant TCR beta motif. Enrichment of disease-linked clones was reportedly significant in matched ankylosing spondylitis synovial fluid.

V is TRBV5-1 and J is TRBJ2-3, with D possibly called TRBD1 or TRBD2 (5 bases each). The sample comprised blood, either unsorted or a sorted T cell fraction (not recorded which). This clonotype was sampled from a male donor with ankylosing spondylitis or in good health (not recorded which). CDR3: CASSWGTSTDTQYF. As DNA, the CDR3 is TGCGCCAGCAGCTGGGGGACGAGCACAGATACGCAGTATTTT.